This TCR beta chain was observed in a study of monozygotic twins with inflammatory bowel disease. Overall study findings and caveats: Distinct T cell subtypes could not be told apart.

In the case of this clonotype: Its antigen remains unidentified.

Template switching incorporated UMIs with a 6-nucleotide sample barcode. TCRalpha and TCRbeta cDNA was put through two nested PCRs of approximately 17 and 9 cycles. Each CDR3 protein gets one entry in TCRdb, which reprocessed the 5' RACE reads and gives no DNA. Its table lists about 160,000 distinct CDR3 sequences. Germline V gene sequence: CDR1 KGHSH, CDR2 LQKENI. This CDR3 spans 13 amino acids. This chain uses TRBV18 with TRBJ2-1; checking the TCRdb D call of TRBD1 is not possible without DNA. This TCR was recovered from a human donor with ulcerative colitis or Crohn's disease, or a healthy co-twin of an affected twin (not recorded which). The sequencing sample was made of blood. The CDR3 loop is CASSMSPNNEQLF.